The next 26 T cell receptor beta chains were all read from a single sample in a study of cytomegalovirus exposure and HLA in healthy donors (dated by TCRdb to the late 2010s). Libraries were built with the immunoSEQ multiplex PCR assay. TCRdb obtained this table from immuneACCESS and retained in-frame rearrangements with V and J assigned. These tables miss some clones; where compared with another copy, unresolved V genes account for less than half of the shortfall, and the remainder is unexplained. In this sample the table shows around 260,000 clones, roughly 87% of which occur a single time. Clones ranked in the top ten supply just over 3% of the sample. Sequencing used PBMCs. The source is a woman in her thirties in good health and CMV-seronegative.

This CDR3 is CASSVGSGLAAYEQYF. The CDR3 nucleotides read TGTGCCAGCAGCGTAGGTTCGGGACTAGCGGCCTACGAGCAGTACTTC. The rearrangement uses TRBV9 and TRBJ2-7, with 11 bases that match TRBD2. Trimming at V came to 0 bases and at J to 2 bases, leaving 4 bases not matched to a gene. CDR1 is SGDLS and CDR2 is YYNGEE in the germline V gene. The length of the CDR3 is 16 residues.

The chain combines TRBV6-1 with TRBJ1-1; D gene ambiguous. V was trimmed by 6 bases and J by 7 bases, leaving 9 bases between them. The CDR3 sequence is 11 residues long. The germline V gene encodes CDR1 MNHNS and CDR2 SASEGT. The CDR3 DNA reads TGTGCCAGCAGCGGACGGCTTGAAGCTTTCTTT. Its protein product is CASSGRLEAFF.

The rearrangement joins TRBV27 to TRBJ2-1; 9 bases are shared with TRBD1. V gave up 7 bases and J gave up 4 bases; unmatched junction bases: 5. From germline, CDR1 is MNHEY and CDR2 SMNVEV (reference sequence). The length of the CDR3 is 14 residues. This chain's CDR3 is CASTPGQGYNEQFF. The CDR3 DNA sequence: TGTGCCAGCACACCGGGACAGGGTTACAATGAGCAGTTCTTC.

The chain combines TRBV29-1 with TRBJ2-7; 9 nucleotides line up with TRBD2. V dropped 4 bases and J dropped 4; count of bases not matched to a gene: 5. Germline assignment: CDR1 SQVTM and CDR2 ANQGSEA. The CDR3 runs 13 residues. The CDR3 reads CSVGSGRNYEQYF. The CDR3 DNA reads TGCAGCGTTGGAAGCGGGAGGAATTACGAGCAGTACTTC.

V gene TRBV20-1 combines with J gene TRBJ2-7; D gene unclear. Trimming took off 5 bases at V and 3 bases at J, with 8 bases between the two ends. Germline assignment: CDR1 DFQATT and CDR2 SNEGSKA (reference sequence). The CDR3 has 11 residues. CDR3 region: CSALPLYEQYF. The CDR3 DNA reads as TGCAGTGCTTTACCCCTCTACGAGCAGTACTTC.

The rearrangement uses TRBV2 and TRBJ2-5; 9 bases fit TRBD2. The trim removed 7 bases at V and 5 bases at J, leaving 11 bases unmatched. The germline CDR1 and CDR2 sequences are SNHLY and FYNNEI. The CDR3 spans 15 residues. As DNA, the CDR3 is TGTGCCAGCACCGATGGGCTAGCGGGGCGGGAGACCCAGTACTTC. Its protein is CASTDGLAGRETQYF.

This sequence joins TRBV29-1 and TRBJ2-3, with 10 bases that match TRBD1. This CDR3 has 14 residues. V shed 6 bases, J shed 2 bases, and the junction held 5 bases outside the gene matches. Looked up from germline, CDR1 is SQVTM and CDR2 is ANQGSEA. The CDR3 DNA follows: TGCAGCGTCGCGGGACAGGGGATCACAGATACGCAGTATTTT. It encodes CSVAGQGITDTQYF.

This clone was counted a few times. The rearrangement uses TRBV7-9 and TRBJ2-2; 7 bases line up with TRBD2. The CDR3 sequence is 14 residues long. V shed 4 bases and J 5 bases; nucleotides not matched to a gene: 4. Looked up from germline, CDR1 is SEHNR and CDR2 is FQNEAQ (reference sequence). The CDR3 DNA is TGTGCCAGCAGCTCTACTAGCGTGACCGGGGAGCTGTTTTTT. Its translation is CASSSTSVTGELFF.

This clone was counted a single time. The V gene is TRBV7-9, the J gene TRBJ2-7; 11 bases line up with TRBD2. V shed 1 base, J shed 0 bases, and the junction held 5 bases outside the gene matches. The germline V gene has CDR1 SEHNR and CDR2 FQNEAQ (reference sequence). The CDR3 totals 17 residues. The CDR3 reads CASSLGLAGPASYEQYF. The CDR3 DNA sequence: TGTGCCAGCAGCTTAGGACTAGCGGGACCCGCCTCCTACGAGCAGTACTTC.

The J gene is TRBJ2-5, the V gene TRBV7-7, with TRBD1 matching 8 bases. The CDR3 runs 17 residues. The V segment lost 4 bases and the J segment 4 bases; nucleotides outside the gene matches: 14. Germline lookup yields CDR1 SSHAT and CDR2 FNYEAQ (reference sequence). This CDR3 reads CASSSRQGIGVAETQYF. The DNA of the CDR3 is TGTGCCAGCAGCTCAAGACAGGGGATCGGGGTAGCAGAGACCCAGTACTTC.

The chain is built from TRBV25-1 and TRBJ2-5; a weak D match, TRBD1 (6 bases). This CDR3 contains 15 residues. The ends were cut back, 1 base at V and 3 bases at J, with 12 bases in the middle. Germline V gene lookup returns CDR1 MGHDK and CDR2 SYGVNS. This CDR3 is CASSEFGGAEETQYF. CDR3 coding DNA: TGTGCCAGCAGTGAATTTGGGGGCGCGGAAGAGACCCAGTACTTC.

In this sample, this clone turned up a few times. This chain connects TRBV29-1 to TRBJ2-7; weak D call: TRBD1 (6 bases). Per the germline V gene, CDR1 is SQVTM and CDR2 is ANQGSEA. Trimming took 1 base from V and 0 from J, leaving 7 bases between them. The CDR3 loop spans 13 amino acids. CDR3 coding DNA: TGCAGCGTTGAAGGGGACAACTCCTACGAGCAGTACTTC. This encodes CSVEGDNSYEQYF.

This clone has just one count. Written as DNA, the CDR3 is TGTGCCAGCAGCTTTTCGACAGGGATAAATGAGCAGTTCTTC. Protein sequence: CASSFSTGINEQFF. The rearrangement joins TRBV7-2 to TRBJ2-1; 7 bases fit TRBD1. V was pared by 3 bases and J by 7 bases, with 6 bases of the junction left unmatched. CDR1 is SGHTA, CDR2 FQGNSA, per germline. This CDR3 region has 14 residues. The full variable domain, its missing parts supplied by reference TRBV7-2 and TRBJ2-1, is GAGVSQSPSNKVTEKGKDVELRCDPISGHTALYWYRQSLGQGLEFLIYFQGNSAPDKSGLPSDRFSAERTGGSVSTLTIQRTQQEDSAVYLCASSFSTGINEQFFGPGTRLTVL.

The V and J genes are TRBV4-2 and TRBJ2-7; perhaps TRBD2 as D (7 bases). The CDR3 contains 17 residues. Trimming left V 0 bases short and J 0 bases short, with 15 bases between. CDR1 and CDR2 from the germline V gene are LGHNA and YNFKEQ. The CDR3 nucleotides read TGTGCCAGCAGCCAAGATCTAATAGGGGGGGGCTCCTACGAGCAGTACTTC. Its protein product is CASSQDLIGGGSYEQYF.

The rearrangement uses TRBV14 and TRBJ2-5, with D tentatively TRBD1 (5 bases). V was trimmed by 1 base and J by 4 bases, leaving 13 bases between them. CDR1 SGHDN and CDR2 FVKESK come from the germline V gene. This CDR3 spans 15 amino acids. The CDR3: CASSQVQGWVETQYF. CDR3 in DNA: TGTGCCAGCAGCCAAGTTCAGGGTTGGGTAGAGACCCAGTACTTC.

The chain carries TRBV7-2 and TRBJ2-2; D is unresolved. The CDR3 has 16 amino acids. The V end was cut by 5 bases, the J end by 4 bases, with 17 bases between. Looked up from germline, CDR1 is SGHTA and CDR2 is FQGNSA. CDR3: CASSQFLGSSTGELFF. The CDR3 region has the DNA TGTGCCAGCAGCCAATTCCTAGGATCCTCCACCGGGGAGCTGTTTTTT.

The chain uses TRBV7-9 and TRBJ2-1; TRBD2 matches 10 bases. With V trimmed by 5 bases and J by 2 bases, 6 bases remained unmatched. Germline V lookup: CDR1 SEHNR, CDR2 FQNEAQ (reference sequence). This CDR3 is 16 amino acids long. The CDR3 region has the DNA TGTGCCAGCAGCCCGGCAGGGACTAGCGCCTACAATGAGCAGTTCTTC. It codes for CASSPAGTSAYNEQFF.

The chain uses TRBV5-1 and TRBJ2-3; 12 bases are shared with TRBD2. The CDR3 length is 19 residues. Germline values: CDR1 SGHRS, CDR2 YFSETQ. Trimming took 0 bases from V and 4 from J; bases not matched to a gene: 12. DNA of the CDR3: TGCGCCAGCAGCTTGGATGGGTTGTCGGGACTAGCGGGCCCAGATACGCAGTATTTT. It translates to CASSLDGLSGLAGPDTQYF. Complete variable domain (other parts from reference TRBV5-1 and TRBJ2-3): KAGVTQTPRYLIKTRGQQVTLSCSPISGHRSVSWYQQTPGQGLQFLFEYFSETQRNKGNFPGRFSGRQFSNSRSEMNVSTLELGDSALYLCASSLDGLSGLAGPDTQYFGPGTRLTVL.

The genes are TRBV7-6 and TRBJ2-7, with TRBD1 identical over 12 bases. This CDR3 has 14 residues. V was clipped by 3 bases and J by 7 bases; unmatched bases: 4. CDR1 is SGHVS, CDR2 FNYEAQ, per germline. The CDR3 loop is CASSLGQGAEEQYF. The CDR3 DNA reads as TGTGCCAGCAGCTTGGGACAGGGGGCGGAGGAGCAGTACTTC. The entire variable domain, with the rest obtained from reference TRBV7-6 and TRBJ2-7, is as follows: GAGVSQSPRYKVTKRGQDVALRCDPISGHVSLYWYRQALGQGPEFLTYFNYEAQQDKSGLPNDRFSAERPEGSISTLTIQRTEQRDSAMYRCASSLGQGAEEQYFGPGTRLTVT.

The V call is TRBV19, the J call TRBJ1-2; D not certain. Germline V gene data show CDR1 as LNHDA and CDR2 as SQIVND (reference sequence). The CDR3 runs to 14 residues. V was pared by 7 bases and J by 14 bases, with 26 bases between. The CDR3 DNA reads TGTGCCAGTACCCAGACTGGATCGGGAGTGGTTACAACCTTC. Amino acids: CASTQTGSGVVTTF.

This clone was seen once. The chain combines TRBV7-3 with TRBJ2-4, with D perhaps assigned TRBD1 or TRBD2 (5 bases each). CDR1 SGHTA and CDR2 FQGTGA come from the germline V gene. The CDR3 runs 17 residues. V was shortened by 5 bases and J by 0 bases, with 17 bases between the two germline ends. The CDR3 coding sequence is TGTGCCAGCAGCCCCTCTGGGGGAAGACTAGCCAAAAACATTCAGTACTTC. Residues: CASSPSGGRLAKNIQYF. Combining the CDR3 with reference TRBV7-3 and TRBJ2-4 gives the whole variable domain GAGVSQTPSNKVTEKGKYVELRCDPISGHTALYWYRQSLGQGPEFLIYFQGTGAADDSGLPNDRFFAVRPEGSVSTLKIQRTERGDSAVYLCASSPSGGRLAKNIQYFGAGTRLSVL.

The V call is TRBV7-8, the J call TRBJ1-1; D unresolved. The CDR3 length is 16 residues. The germline V gene encodes CDR1 SGHVS and CDR2 FQNEAQ. V shed 1 base and J shed 3 bases, with 15 bases lying between them. The CDR3 is CASSLVGTRLDTEAFF. Written as DNA, the CDR3 is TGTGCCAGCAGCTTAGTCGGCACCCGTTTGGACACTGAAGCTTTCTTT.

The rearrangement joins TRBV6-5 to TRBJ1-5; no clear D. Germline CDR1 reads MNHEY; CDR2 reads SVGAGI. Trimming removed 4 bases from V and 0 bases from J, with 10 bases in between. This CDR3 spans 15 amino acids. This CDR3 reads CASSSGLYSNQPQHF. For the CDR3, the DNA is TGTGCCAGCAGTTCAGGCCTTTATAGCAATCAGCCCCAGCATTTT.

This clone has only a few counts. The chain links TRBV23-1 to TRBJ2-1, with TRBD1 matching 8 bases. TRBV23-1 is known as an ORF, though its function is uncertain. V lost 6 bases to trimming and J lost 3 bases; unmatched junction nucleotides: 7. The CDR3 has 15 amino acids. The chain's CDR3 is CASSLQGANYNEQFF. CDR3 sequence (DNA): TGCGCCAGCAGCCTTCAGGGGGCTAACTACAATGAGCAGTTCTTC.

The V gene is TRBV7-6, the J gene TRBJ2-2, with D hard to call. This CDR3 has 14 residues. Germline V lookup: CDR1 SGHVS, CDR2 FNYEAQ. Trimming removed 0 bases at V and 7 bases at J, with 9 bases between. The CDR3 bases are TGTGCCAGCAGCTTAGCCTTGGAATTCGGGGAGCTGTTTTTT. This encodes CASSLALEFGELFF.

This chain links TRBV9 with TRBJ2-7, with D tentatively TRBD1 (6 bases). Germline V gives CDR1 SGDLS, CDR2 YYNGEE. V dropped 4 bases and J dropped 6 bases, with 17 bases sitting between them. The CDR3 length is 14 residues. CDR3 sequence reads: CASSLQGSTGEQYF. The CDR3 nucleotides are TGTGCCAGCAGCCTCCAGGGGTCCACAGGCGAGCAGTACTTC.